The 31 T cell receptor beta chains reported below all come from one sample, sequenced in a study of vaccination effects on CD4 cells after COVID-19. Antigen-specific CD4+ T cells were first expanded with viral peptide pools by the ViraFEST assay and only then sequenced. Isolating CD4+ T cells followed approximately 11 days of culture. Every participant took two doses of the BNT162b2 or mRNA-1273 vaccine. Repertoires were generated with immunoSEQ multiplex PCR, while TCRdb's copy carries only in-frame clones and drops some. The sample contains approximately 31,000 clones, around three quarters of which appear only once. These receptors have no identified antigens. The sample was CD4+ T cells from PBMCs cultured with HCoV-229E spike peptides, taken after COVID-19 vaccination. These receptors were collected from a human donor who received a COVID-19 vaccine.

CDR3 region: CASSYGTGGAYTF. The CDR3 nucleotides are TGTGCCAGCAGTTACGGGACAGGGGGCGCCTACACCTTC. This chain joins TRBV6-6 and TRBJ1-2, with 12 bases aligning to TRBD1. Germline trimming cut 2 bases from V and 10 bases from J; bases unmatched to any gene: 2. CDR1 and CDR2 from the germline V gene are MNHNY and SVGAGI (reference sequence). CDR3 length: 13 amino acids.

This clone was picked up one time. V is TRBV5-1 and J is TRBJ1-2; 9 nucleotides align to TRBD1. The CDR3 covers 14 residues. V dropped 5 bases and J dropped 4; count of bases not matched to a gene: 6. Germline assignment: CDR1 SGHRS and CDR2 YFSETQ. The CDR3 DNA reads TGCGCCAGCAGTCGGGACAGGGTAATCTATGGCTACACCTTC. This gives the protein CASSRDRVIYGYTF.

In its sample, this clone was seen a few times. The DNA of the CDR3 is TGCGCCAGCAGCTTGGACCCCTCGAGCTCCTACAATGAGCAGTTCTTC. This sequence encodes CASSLDPSSSYNEQFF. V gene TRBV5-1 combines with J gene TRBJ2-1; D gene unclear. Germline CDR1 and CDR2: SGHRS and YFSETQ. This CDR3 has 16 residues. Trimming cost V 0 bases and J 0 bases, with 10 bases left between them.

This clone was seen just once. The rearrangement uses TRBV27 and TRBJ2-1, with TRBD1 matching over 9 bases. The J segment lost 3 bases and the V segment lost 6 bases, leaving 9 bases of the junction unmatched. Germline loops: CDR1 MNHEY, CDR2 SMNVEV (reference sequence). The CDR3 covers 16 residues. For the CDR3, the DNA is TGTGCCAGCAGGCCCAACAGGGGGCAAGGCTACAATGAGCAGTTCTTC. This encodes CASRPNRGQGYNEQFF.

This sequence joins TRBV4-1 and TRBJ1-4; D not resolved. V dropped 1 base and J dropped 10 bases, with 7 bases sitting between them. Germline V CDR1 and CDR2: MGHRA, YSYEKL. The CDR3 length is 12 residues. The CDR3 coding sequence is TGCGCCAGCAGCCAAGGAGCCGGAAAACTGTTTTTT. It codes for CASSQGAGKLFF.

The chain employs TRBV6-5 and TRBJ2-7, with 8 bases that match TRBD1. CDR1 and CDR2 from the germline V gene are MNHEY and SVGAGI. V dropped 6 bases and J dropped 0; count of bases not matched to a gene: 4. The CDR3 is made up of 14 amino acids. The CDR3, as DNA: TGTGCCAGCAGGCGGGACAGGACCTCCTACGAGCAGTACTTC. Its translation is CASRRDRTSYEQYF.

The CDR3 sequence: CATRDREETQYF. CDR3 nucleotide sequence: TGTGCCACCCGGGACAGGGAAGAGACCCAGTACTTC. The chain links TRBV3-1 (or the pseudogene TRBV3-2) to TRBJ2-5; TRBD1 aligns across 9 bases. The germline V gene encodes CDR1 LGHDT and CDR2 YNNKEL (reference sequence). Trimming removed 10 bases from V and 3 bases from J; junction bases left unmatched: 3. This CDR3 contains 12 residues.

V and J are TRBV6-5 and TRBJ1-5; D is undetermined. The germline CDR1 and CDR2 sequences are MNHEY and SVGAGI. CDR3 length equals 15 residues. V was shortened by 0 bases and J by 0 bases, with 6 bases between the two germline ends. The CDR3 spells CASSYSVISNQPQHF. The CDR3 DNA sequence: TGTGCCAGCAGTTACTCAGTTATTAGCAATCAGCCCCAGCATTTT.

The rearrangement uses TRBV18 and TRBJ2-1; 14 positions agree with TRBD2. Germline trimming cut 8 bases from V and 9 bases from J; bases unmatched to any gene: 9. Germline loops: CDR1 KGHSH, CDR2 LQKENI. The CDR3 loop spans 15 amino acids. CDR3 coding DNA: TGTGCCAGCACTGGGGGACTAGCGGGAGTGGTTGAGCAGTTCTTC. Translated, it gives CASTGGLAGVVEQFF.

This chain's CDR3 is CAISVIVGLANTGELFF. As DNA, the CDR3 is TGTGCCATCAGTGTCATAGTTGGACTAGCGAACACCGGGGAGCTGTTTTTT. The chain has TRBV10-3 and TRBJ2-2; TRBD2 agrees at 7 bases. CDR3 length: 17 amino acids. With V trimmed by 4 bases and J by 0 bases, 8 bases remained unmatched. CDR1 and CDR2 (germline): ENHRY, SYGVKD.

The chain is built from TRBV19 and TRBJ1-1, with D maybe TRBD1 (5 bases). CDR3 length equals 13 residues. Germline V gene lookup returns CDR1 LNHDA and CDR2 SQIVND (reference sequence). Trimming pared 3 bases from V and 1 base from J, leaving 6 bases between. Here the CDR3 DNA reads TGTGCCAGTAGTATGGGGCAGAACACTGAAGCTTTCTTT. This codes for CASSMGQNTEAFF.

This chain connects TRBV19 to TRBJ1-2; 7 nucleotides match TRBD1. Germline V gene sequence: CDR1 LNHDA, CDR2 SQIVND (reference sequence). The CDR3 is made up of 16 amino acids. The ends lost 4 bases at V and 1 base at J; junction bases unmatched: 9. The CDR3 reads CASSTTGTAGNYGYTF. Here the CDR3 DNA reads TGTGCCAGTAGTACGACCGGGACAGCTGGTAACTATGGCTACACCTTC.

The rearrangement joins TRBV4-2 to TRBJ1-4, with 11 bases fitting TRBD1. The germline CDR1 and CDR2 sequences are LGHNA and YNFKEQ. The V and J ends lost 4 bases and 6 bases, in that order; junction bases with no gene match: 4. CDR3 length: 15 residues. The CDR3 coding sequence is TGTGCCAGCAGCCGTTTGGGACAGGGGGATGAAAAACTGTTTTTT. Amino acids: CASSRLGQGDEKLFF.

The chain has TRBV14 and TRBJ2-7, with 7 bases lining up with TRBD2. Trimming removed 4 bases from V and 4 bases from J; junction bases left unmatched: 13. The germline V gene encodes CDR1 SGHDN and CDR2 FVKESK. The CDR3 has 16 amino acids. The CDR3 nucleotides are TGTGCCAGCAGCCGCCGACCAGCGGGGTCACCTTACGAGCAGTACTTC. This encodes CASSRRPAGSPYEQYF.

The chain carries TRBV11-2 and TRBJ1-6; TRBD1 might be the D (5 bases). The CDR3 is made up of 14 amino acids. V dropped 3 bases and J dropped 4 bases, with 7 bases sitting between them. From germline, CDR1 is SGHAT and CDR2 FQNNGV. The CDR3 DNA reads as TGTGCCAGCAGCTTTCCAGGGTATAATTCACCCCTCCACTTT. Protein: CASSFPGYNSPLHF. The whole variable domain, remainder taken from reference TRBV11-2 and TRBJ1-6, is EAGVAQSPRYKIIEKRQSVAFWCNPISGHATLYWYQQILGQGPKLLIQFQNNGVVDDSQLPKDRFSAERLKGVDSTLKIQPAKLEDSAVYLCASSFPGYNSPLHFGNGTRLTVT.

The chain carries TRBV11-2 and TRBJ2-7; no clear D. CDR3 length: 16 residues. The V gene's germline CDR1 is SGHAT and CDR2 FQNNGV. V was trimmed by 1 base and J by 0 bases, leaving 13 bases between them. The CDR3, as DNA: TGTGCCAGCAGCTTAGGCCGAGGTCCTGCCTCCTACGAGCAGTACTTC. This encodes CASSLGRGPASYEQYF.

V usage is TRBV2 and J usage is TRBJ2-7; D is ambiguous. The CDR3 length is 14 residues. CDR1 SNHLY and CDR2 FYNNEI come from the germline V gene. V shed 8 bases and J shed 0 bases, with 14 bases lying between them. CDR3 loop: CASRSLSNSYEQYF. CDR3 sequence (DNA): TGTGCCAGCCGCTCTCTTAGTAACTCCTACGAGCAGTACTTC.

The chain combines TRBV5-6 with TRBJ1-2; a possible D gene is TRBD1 (6 bases). The CDR3 has 14 residues. Trimming stripped 0 bases from V and 7 bases from J, with 13 bases between. The germline gives CDR1 SGHDT, CDR2 YYEEEE. In DNA, the CDR3 is TGTGCCAGCAGCTTGGCCGGCAGGGGCCTTGGCTACACCTTC. Translation gives CASSLAGRGLGYTF.

The chain recombines TRBV5-1 with TRBJ2-5; D tentatively reads TRBD1 or TRBD2 (5 bases each). The CDR3 contains 14 residues. Per the germline V gene, CDR1 is SGHRS and CDR2 is YFSETQ. Between the trimmed V and J ends, which lost 4 bases and 3 bases, there was a span of 13 bases. The CDR3: CASSNGTRKETQYF. In DNA form, the CDR3 reads TGCGCCAGCAGCAACGGGACGCGGAAAGAGACCCAGTACTTC.

This chain uses TRBV11-2 with TRBJ1-2; maybe TRBD1 (5 bases). The length of the CDR3 is 16 residues. V lost 2 bases and J 3 bases, leaving 16 bases between the germline ends. Looked up from germline, CDR1 is SGHAT and CDR2 is FQNNGV. The CDR3 bases are TGTGCCAGCAGCTTAAGCGCCAGGGTAGGCGACTATGGCTACACCTTC. Protein: CASSLSARVGDYGYTF. The whole variable domain, filled in from reference TRBV11-2 and TRBJ1-2, reads EAGVAQSPRYKIIEKRQSVAFWCNPISGHATLYWYQQILGQGPKLLIQFQNNGVVDDSQLPKDRFSAERLKGVDSTLKIQPAKLEDSAVYLCASSLSARVGDYGYTFGSGTRLTVV.

This rearrangement joins TRBV29-1 to TRBJ2-7; TRBD2 matches at 8 bases. The CDR3 runs 14 residues. CDR1 is SQVTM and CDR2 is ANQGSEA in the germline V gene. V was pared by 4 bases and J by 0 bases, with 5 bases of the junction left unmatched. The CDR3 here is CSVAELAASYEQYF. CDR3 DNA sequence: TGCAGCGTTGCCGAACTAGCGGCCTCCTACGAGCAGTACTTC.

The rearrangement uses TRBV18 and TRBJ2-7, with 10 bases aligning to TRBD2. With 3 bases clipped from V and 3 bases from J, the junction kept 5 bases outside the gene matches. This CDR3 comprises 15 residues. Per germline, CDR1 KGHSH and CDR2 LQKENI. The CDR3 nucleotides read TGTGCCAGCTCACCTCCCTTAGCGGGGGGCTACGAGCAGTACTTC. It yields the protein CASSPPLAGGYEQYF.

This clone has just a few counts. The V call is TRBV30, the J call TRBJ1-2; D uncertain. With 0 bases removed from V and 7 bases from J, the gap between germline ends came to 12 bases. The CDR3 length is 13 residues. From germline, CDR1 is GTSNPN and CDR2 SVGIG (reference sequence). The CDR3, as DNA: TGTGCCTGGAGTGTACTTCAAGTTGCTGGCTACACCTTC. It yields the protein CAWSVLQVAGYTF.

The rearrangement joins TRBV27 to TRBJ2-6, with D possibly being TRBD1 (5 bases). Trimming cost V 5 bases and J 1 base, with 21 bases left between them. The CDR3 is 19 amino acids. Germline CDR1 MNHEY, CDR2 SMNVEV (reference sequence). The CDR3 DNA reads TGTGCCAGCAGTAAAATCGGTAGGGGAAAAAATTCTGGGGCCAACGTCCTGACTTTC. This codes for CASSKIGRGKNSGANVLTF.

This chain joins TRBV12-3 or TRBV12-4 and TRBJ2-7; D is undetermined. V lost 5 bases to trimming and J lost 2 bases, with 10 bases between them. The length of the CDR3 is 13 residues. The CDR3 region is CASSQRVAYEQYF. Written as DNA, the CDR3 is TGTGCCAGCAGTCAACGCGTGGCCTACGAGCAGTACTTC.

The genes are TRBV5-4 and TRBJ1-5; no clear D gene. The CDR3 runs 15 residues. Trimming cost V 0 bases and J 0 bases, with 7 bases left between them. Germline V lookup: CDR1 SGHNT, CDR2 YYREEE (reference sequence). CDR3 sequence reads: CASSLAGNSNQPQHF. CDR3 in DNA: TGTGCCAGCAGCTTGGCCGGGAATAGCAATCAGCCCCAGCATTTT.

The chain recombines TRBV11-2 with TRBJ2-4, with TRBD1 matching over 7 bases. Trimming cost V 5 bases and J 0 bases; bases outside gene matches: 7. The germline gives CDR1 SGHAT, CDR2 FQNNGV. CDR3 length equals 16 residues. CDR3 sequence reads: CASSLYRGLAKNIQYF. The CDR3 coding sequence is TGTGCCAGCAGCCTTTATAGGGGGCTAGCCAAAAACATTCAGTACTTC.

The rearrangement uses TRBV5-4 and TRBJ2-7; D ambiguous. The V and J ends lost 1 base and 4 bases respectively, with 9 bases between them. Germline CDR1 reads SGHNT; CDR2 reads YYREEE (reference sequence). The CDR3 sequence is 13 residues long. The CDR3 spells CASSLNQPYEQYF. CDR3 nucleotide sequence: TGTGCCAGCAGCTTGAATCAGCCGTACGAGCAGTACTTC.

The chain carries TRBV7-9 and TRBJ2-1; weak D call: TRBD1 (5 bases). Germline lookup yields CDR1 SEHNR and CDR2 FQNEAQ (reference sequence). CDR3 length: 15 residues. The V and J ends lost 1 base and 2 bases respectively, with 9 bases between them. In DNA, the CDR3 is TGTGCCAGCAGCTTAGAGGGGTGGCCCTACAATGAGCAGTTCTTC. Translated, it gives CASSLEGWPYNEQFF.

V gene TRBV24-1 combines with J gene TRBJ2-1; 7 nucleotides agree with TRBD2. J gave up 1 base and V 6 bases, and 14 bases lay outside the gene matches. Germline V CDR1 and CDR2: KGHDR, SFDVKD. The CDR3 is 18 amino acids. This chain's CDR3 is CATSSSARASGSYNEQFF. CDR3 sequence (DNA): TGTGCCACCAGTTCCTCAGCCCGGGCTAGCGGATCCTACAATGAGCAGTTCTTC.

The chain has TRBV9 and TRBJ2-7; TRBD2 matches 8 bases. The J segment lost 3 bases and the V segment lost 0 bases, leaving 5 bases of the junction unmatched. The CDR3 contains 15 residues. Germline CDR1 is SGDLS and CDR2 is YYNGEE. Written as DNA, the CDR3 is TGTGCCAGCAGCGTAGATCAAGCGGGAGTCTACGAGCAGTACTTC. This codes for CASSVDQAGVYEQYF.